These T cell receptor beta chains were read from a single sample in a study of CD8+CD57+ T cells in acquired aplastic anemia. MiXCR, run by TCRdb on the reads, gives a single entry per CDR3 protein. Of roughly 190,000 distinct CDR3 sequences listed, 48% are singletons. Material: sorted CD4+, CD8+, or CD8+CD57+ T cells (not recorded which) from PBMCs. These receptors were obtained from a human donor with aplastic anemia. The CDR3 runs from the conserved cysteine through the conserved F or W. D genes are given only for firm matches. Clone size, where shown, is once, few, many, or a class for clones that have expanded.

j_call | d_call | clone_size | v_call | cdr3_nt | cdr3_aa
TRBJ2-5 | TRBD1 | - | TRBV10-3 | TGTGCCATCAGTGAGTCGGGACAGGGGTTGGAGACCCAGTACTTC | CAISESGQGLETQYF
TRBJ2-7 | TRBD2 | - | TRBV12-3/TRBV12-4 | TGTGCCAGCAGTTTGGCTAGCGGGTCCTTGTTCTACGAGCAGTACTTC | CASSLASGSLFYEQYF
TRBJ2-1 | TRBD2 | many | TRBV9 | TGTGCCAGCAGCGAGGGGGGACTAGCGGGCTTCCTGTTCTTC | CASSEGGLAGFLFF
TRBJ2-1 | - | - | TRBV11-3 | TGTGCCAGCAGCTTGGAGGGGGCCCCCGCCTACAATGAGCAGTTCTTC | CASSLEGAPAYNEQFF
TRBJ1-1 | - | few | TRBV10-2 | TGCGCCAGCAGTGAGTCGATTGGGGGGGGCACTGAAGCTTTCTTT | CASSESIGGGTEAFF
TRBJ2-5 | TRBD1 | - | TRBV10-3 | TGTGCCATCAGCCCGGGACAGGTCACCGGGGTGTTGATAGAGACCCAGTACTTC | CAISPGQVTGVLIETQYF
TRBJ2-7 | - | - | TRBV7-9 | TGTGCCAGCCAACAAACCTACGAGCAGTACTTC | CASQQTYEQYF
TRBJ2-3 | - | - | TRBV24-1 | TGTGCCACCAGTGAGTCAGGCCGCACAGATACGCAGTATTTT | CATSESGRTDTQYF
TRBJ1-5 | - | many | TRBV7-2 | TGTGCCAGCAGCTTAGGAAAGAATAGACAGCCCCAGCATTTT | CASSLGKNRQPQHF
TRBJ1-2 | - | few | TRBV12-3/TRBV12-4 | TGTGCCAGCACACACCGGGATGGCTTCTACTATGGCTACACCTTC | CASTHRDGFYYGYTF
TRBJ2-7 | - | many | TRBV6-1 | TGTGCCAGCACCCAATCAAACGAGCAGTACTTC | CASTQSNEQYF
TRBJ1-4 | TRBD1 | - | TRBV4-2 | TGTGCCAGCAGCCCTACGGGACAGGGGGCTTCTAATGAAAAACTGTTTTTT | CASSPTGQGASNEKLFF
TRBJ2-3 | - | many | TRBV24-1 | TGTGCCACCAGCCACCCTGACGCCGGACTAAATACGCAGTATTTT | CATSHPDAGLNTQYF
TRBJ2-3 | - | many | TRBV5-8 | TGTGCCAGCAGCAGGAAAATTGCAGATACGCAGTATTTT | CASSRKIADTQYF
TRBJ2-7 | TRBD2 | - | TRBV9 | TGTGCCAGCAACGTAGCTGGCGGGAGCTACGAGCAGTACTTC | CASNVAGGSYEQYF
TRBJ1-3 | TRBD1 | many | TRBV7-9 | TGTGCCAGCAGCGGAACAGGGGGAACTGGAAACACCATATATTTT | CASSGTGGTGNTIYF
TRBJ1-6 | TRBD1 | - | TRBV5-6 | TGTGCCAGCAGCGAAGGACAGGATAATTCACCCCTCCACTTT | CASSEGQDNSPLHF
TRBJ2-2 | - | many | TRBV5-1 | TGCGCCAGCGGCGAGGGGACTGGTCCTTACACCGGGGAGCTGTTTTTT | CASGEGTGPYTGELFF
TRBJ2-3 | TRBD2 | - | TRBV20-1 | TGCAGTGCTAGAATCGGAGCGGGAGTTAGCACAGATACGCAGTATTTT | CSARIGAGVSTDTQYF
TRBJ2-7 | - | few | TRBV20-1 | TGCAGTGCTAGAGGTTTAGTTGCCGGCGAGCAGTACTTC | CSARGLVAGEQYF